This T cell receptor (beta chain) was captured in a study of cytomegalovirus exposure and HLA in healthy donors. Study-wide points: The authors confirmed in vitro that a few CMV-associated chains were specific for CMV antigens.

This clone came up a few times. What it binds is not known. 13 Jbeta primers and 60 Vbeta primers were used for the PCR. Sequencing used immunoSEQ multiplex PCR; TCRdb keeps in-frame clones, though not all of them. The sample has 140,000 to 150,000 clones, around 75% seen once. Germline CDR1 is MNHEY and CDR2 is SVGAGI. This CDR3 region has 16 residues. V lost 1 base, J lost 8 bases, and 10 bases stayed unmatched. The sequenced sample was PBMCs. The origin of this receptor is a woman aged 18-35 years in good health and CMV-seronegative. The gene calls are TRBV6-5 and TRBJ2-5, with TRBD1 identical over 10 bases. The CDR3 region has the DNA TGTGCCAGCAGTTACTGGACGCCCGGACAGGGGGGAACCCAGTACTTC. It is translated as CASSYWTPGQGGTQYF.